The rows below give T cell receptor beta chains drawn from one sample of a study of T cell responses to AZD1222 COVID-19 vaccine. Assay used: immunoSEQ multiplex PCR; TCRdb lists only in-frame clones, some missing. Found here are 200,000 or so clones, around 86% of them singletons; the top ten hold about 2.5%. Sequenced material: peripheral blood, taken on day 0 of MenACWY control vaccination. These receptors were collected from an adult in good health. Both conserved end residues are part of each CDR3.

>TRBJ1-3|TRBV30
CAWARDRVGRFGNTIYF
>TRBJ1-5|TRBV21-1
CASSKDNNSSNQPQHF
>TRBJ2-1|TRBV7-2
CASSFYNEQFF
>TRBJ2-7|TRBV6-1
CASSEEAGASGEQYF
>TRBJ2-3|TRBV7-9
CASSWSADTQYF
>TRBJ1-2|TRBV4-3
CASSYALEGNKGYTF
>TRBJ1-5|TRBV4-1
CASSHWQSNQPQHF
>TRBJ2-3|TRBV19
CASSIDREGTDTQYF
>TRBJ2-3|TRBV7-3
CASSQGQGGTDTQYF
>TRBJ1-2|TRBV30
CAWSRRDGQGYTF
>TRBJ2-5|TRBV29-1
CSVARYQETQYF
>TRBJ1-1|TRBV10-3
CAISGDSMNTEAFF
>TRBJ2-5|TRBV14
CASSSRTSGQETQYF
>TRBJ2-1|TRBV29-1
CSAPTSGEYNEQFF
>TRBJ2-7|TRBV12-5
CASGLYPAGDGSFSYEQYF
>TRBJ2-1|TRBV2
CASSDQSSGGREQFF
>TRBJ2-5|TRBV7-2
CASSLLQLPQETQYF
>TRBJ2-5|TRBV7-2
CASSLRLAGQETQYF
>TRBJ1-4|TRBV7-9
CASSWYGQVGEKLFF
>TRBJ1-3|TRBV5-6
CASSLGFSGNTIYF
>TRBJ1-1|TRBV7-9
CASSLTNTEAFF
>TRBJ2-7|TRBV19
CASSPGQPGEQYF
>TRBJ2-3|TRBV9
CASSGLHGTDTQYF
>TRBJ1-2|TRBV5-1
CASSWDRGLFGYTF
>TRBJ2-3|TRBV3-1/TRBV3-2
CASSQGPLYSDTQYF
>TRBJ2-7|TRBV9
CASSVGAAGGPHEQYF
>TRBJ2-1|TRBV6-2/TRBV6-3
CASSYPAGQGKISSYNEQFF
>TRBJ1-5|TRBV30
CAWSPTGYSNQPQHF
>TRBJ1-6|TRBV7-2
CASSLLQGGSPLHF
>TRBJ1-5|TRBV7-8
CASSPRGVKGQPQHF
>TRBJ1-4|TRBV28
CASSRYGGWDEKLFF
>TRBJ2-2|TRBV2
CASRMRDTGELFF
>TRBJ1-3|TRBV5-1
CASSLGTGVSGNTIYF
>TRBJ2-3|TRBV3-1/TRBV3-2
CASSQGQGGGTDTQYF
>TRBJ2-1|TRBV7-3
CASSSTATPYNEQFF
>TRBJ1-6|TRBV19
CASSVGIRSPLHF
>TRBJ2-3|TRBV20-1
CSASLGGGTDTQYF
>TRBJ2-1|TRBV4-1
CASSQLGGGSYNEQFF
>TRBJ2-7|TRBV5-1
CASSLAGGEQYF
>TRBJ1-2|TRBV30
CAEKSGWGDYGYTF
>TRBJ1-5|TRBV6-5
CASTENSYQPQHF
>TRBJ1-1|TRBV5-8
CASSGTRGGTEAFF
>TRBJ2-1|TRBV9
CASSVGVGITYNEQFF
>TRBJ2-7|TRBV30
CAWRTSGAYEQYF
>TRBJ1-5|TRBV2
CASSEATGGQPQHF
>TRBJ2-7|TRBV28
CASSSGGPPPYEQYF
>TRBJ2-5|TRBV24-1
CATSDRPGKTQYF
>TRBJ2-7|TRBV7-6
CASSLNRAYEQYF
>TRBJ2-1|TRBV6-5
CASFHQGGIEQFF
>TRBJ1-5|TRBV6-5
CASTAGDEQPQHF
>TRBJ1-2|TRBV21-1
CASSKVRGRDYGYTF
>TRBJ2-7|TRBV6-6
CASSSGQSYEQYF
>TRBJ1-1|TRBV11-1
CASSIRGGPANTEAFF
>TRBJ1-1|TRBV20-1
CSAPQVEAFF
>TRBJ2-7|TRBV2
CASSDGGARYEQYF
>TRBJ1-1|TRBV10-2
CASSEMPDEAFF
>TRBJ1-6|TRBV5-4
CASSREYYNSPLHF
>TRBJ2-6|TRBV11-2
CASSKVGARGNVLTF
>TRBJ1-4|TRBV5-1
CASSLVLGGGEEKLFF